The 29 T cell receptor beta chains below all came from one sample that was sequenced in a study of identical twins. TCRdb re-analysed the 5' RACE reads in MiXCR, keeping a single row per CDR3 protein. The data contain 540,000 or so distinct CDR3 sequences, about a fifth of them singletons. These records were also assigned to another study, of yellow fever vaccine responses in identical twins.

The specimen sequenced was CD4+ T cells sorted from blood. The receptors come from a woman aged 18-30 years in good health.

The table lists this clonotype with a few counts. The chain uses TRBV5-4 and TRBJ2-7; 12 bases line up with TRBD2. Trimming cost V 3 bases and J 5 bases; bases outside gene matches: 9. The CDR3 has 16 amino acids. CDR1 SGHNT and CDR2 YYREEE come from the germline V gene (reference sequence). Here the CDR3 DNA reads TGTGCCAGCAGCTCGACTAGCGGGAGCCAGTGGAACGAGCAGTACTTC. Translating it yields CASSSTSGSQWNEQYF.

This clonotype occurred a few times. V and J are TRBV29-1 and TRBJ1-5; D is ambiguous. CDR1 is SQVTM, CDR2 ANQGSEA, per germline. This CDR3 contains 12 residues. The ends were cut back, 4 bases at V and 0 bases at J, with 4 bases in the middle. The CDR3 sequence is CSVGNSNQPQHF. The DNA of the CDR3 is TGCAGCGTTGGGAATAGCAATCAGCCCCAGCATTTT.

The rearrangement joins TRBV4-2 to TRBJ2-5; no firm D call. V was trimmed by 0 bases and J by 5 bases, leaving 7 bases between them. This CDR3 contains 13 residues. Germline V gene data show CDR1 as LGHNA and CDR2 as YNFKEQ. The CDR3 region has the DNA TGTGCCAGCAGCCAAGAAGGGTCGGAGACCCAGTACTTC. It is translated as CASSQEGSETQYF.

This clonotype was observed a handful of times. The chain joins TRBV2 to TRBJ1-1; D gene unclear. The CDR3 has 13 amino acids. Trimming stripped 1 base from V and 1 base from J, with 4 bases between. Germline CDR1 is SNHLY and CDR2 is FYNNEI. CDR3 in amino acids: CASSEESNTEAFF. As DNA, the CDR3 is TGTGCCAGCAGTGAAGAGTCGAACACTGAAGCTTTCTTT.

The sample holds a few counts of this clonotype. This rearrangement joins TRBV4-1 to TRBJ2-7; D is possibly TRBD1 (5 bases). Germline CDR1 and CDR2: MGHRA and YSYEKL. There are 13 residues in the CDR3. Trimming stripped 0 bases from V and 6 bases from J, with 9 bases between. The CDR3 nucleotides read TGCGCCAGCAGCCAAGATTCAGGGCGCGAGCAGTACTTC. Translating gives CASSQDSGREQYF.

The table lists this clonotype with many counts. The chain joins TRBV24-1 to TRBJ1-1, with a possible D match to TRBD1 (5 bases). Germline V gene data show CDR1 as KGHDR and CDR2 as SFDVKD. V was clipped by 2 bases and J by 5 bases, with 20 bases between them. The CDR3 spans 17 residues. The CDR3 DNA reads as TGTGCCACCAGTGATTCGGGGCAGGGAGGTGCGTGGACTGAAGCTTTCTTT. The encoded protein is CATSDSGQGGAWTEAFF.

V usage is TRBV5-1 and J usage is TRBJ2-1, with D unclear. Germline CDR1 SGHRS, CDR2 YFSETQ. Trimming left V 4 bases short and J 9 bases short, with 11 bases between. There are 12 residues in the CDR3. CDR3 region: CASSPWGGEQFF. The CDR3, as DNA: TGCGCCAGCAGCCCCTGGGGTGGTGAGCAGTTCTTC.

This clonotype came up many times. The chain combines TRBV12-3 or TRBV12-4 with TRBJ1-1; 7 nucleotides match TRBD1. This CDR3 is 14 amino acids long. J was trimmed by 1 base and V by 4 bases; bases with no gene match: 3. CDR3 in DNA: TGTGCCAGCAGTTCACGACAGGGGAACACTGAAGCTTTCTTT. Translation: CASSSRQGNTEAFF.

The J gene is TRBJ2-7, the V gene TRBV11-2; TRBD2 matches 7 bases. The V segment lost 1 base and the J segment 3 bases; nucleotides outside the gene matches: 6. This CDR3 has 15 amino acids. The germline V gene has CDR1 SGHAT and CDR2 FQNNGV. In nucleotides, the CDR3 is TGTGCCAGCAGCTTAGTCGGCGGGAGCGGCTACGAGCAGTACTTC. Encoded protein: CASSLVGGSGYEQYF.

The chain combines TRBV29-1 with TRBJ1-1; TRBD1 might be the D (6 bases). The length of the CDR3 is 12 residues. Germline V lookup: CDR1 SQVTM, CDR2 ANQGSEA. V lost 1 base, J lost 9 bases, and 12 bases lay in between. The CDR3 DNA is TGCAGCGTTGAAGCTACAGGGTTAAAAGCTTTCTTT. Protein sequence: CSVEATGLKAFF.

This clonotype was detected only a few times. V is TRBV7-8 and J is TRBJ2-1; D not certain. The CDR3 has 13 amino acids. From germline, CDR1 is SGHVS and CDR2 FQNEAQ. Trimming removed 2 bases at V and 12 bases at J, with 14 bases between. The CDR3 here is CASSLSRTVRQFF. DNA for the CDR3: TGTGCCAGCAGCTTATCACGGACCGTTAGGCAGTTCTTC.

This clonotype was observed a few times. Here the CDR3 DNA reads TGTGCCAGCAGTGTAAGGCGACGGCAAGCAACTAATGAAAAACTGTTTTTT. Amino acid sequence: CASSVRRRQATNEKLFF. The rearrangement joins TRBV6-1 to TRBJ1-4; D not certain. There are 17 residues in the CDR3. CDR1 and CDR2 (germline): MNHNS, SASEGT. V was shortened by 4 bases and J by 0 bases, with 15 bases between the two germline ends.

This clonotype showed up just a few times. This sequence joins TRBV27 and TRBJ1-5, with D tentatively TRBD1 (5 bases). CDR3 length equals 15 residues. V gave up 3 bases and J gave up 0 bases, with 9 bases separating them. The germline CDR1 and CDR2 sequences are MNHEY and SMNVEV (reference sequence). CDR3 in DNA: TGTGCCAGCAGTTTGCGGAGGGGTAGCAATCAGCCCCAGCATTTT. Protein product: CASSLRRGSNQPQHF.

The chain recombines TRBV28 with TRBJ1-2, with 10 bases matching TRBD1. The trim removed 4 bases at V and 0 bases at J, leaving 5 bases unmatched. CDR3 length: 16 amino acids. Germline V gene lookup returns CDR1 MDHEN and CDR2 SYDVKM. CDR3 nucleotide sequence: TGTGCCAGCAGTTCGGGACAGGGGTCCTCTAACTATGGCTACACCTTC. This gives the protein CASSSGQGSSNYGYTF.

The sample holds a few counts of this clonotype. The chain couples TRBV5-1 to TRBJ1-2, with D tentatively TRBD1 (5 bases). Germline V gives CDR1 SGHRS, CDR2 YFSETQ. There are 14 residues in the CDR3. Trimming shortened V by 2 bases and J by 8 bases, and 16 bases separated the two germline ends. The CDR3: CASSLTGAPGGYTF. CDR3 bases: TGCGCCAGCAGCTTAACCGGGGCCCCCGGGGGCTACACCTTC.

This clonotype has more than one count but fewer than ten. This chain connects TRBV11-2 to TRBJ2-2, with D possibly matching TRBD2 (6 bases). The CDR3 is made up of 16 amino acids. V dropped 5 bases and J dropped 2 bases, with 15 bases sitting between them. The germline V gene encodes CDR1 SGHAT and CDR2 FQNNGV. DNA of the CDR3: TGTGCCAGCAGCGGAGGGGCCGGGGTAAACACCGGGGAGCTGTTTTTT. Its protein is CASSGGAGVNTGELFF.

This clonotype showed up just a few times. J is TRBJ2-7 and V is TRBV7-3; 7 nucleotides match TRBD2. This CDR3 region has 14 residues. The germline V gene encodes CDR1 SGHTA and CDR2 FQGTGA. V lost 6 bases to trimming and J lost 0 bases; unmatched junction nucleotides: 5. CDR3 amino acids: CASRSSGRSYEQYF. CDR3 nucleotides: TGTGCCAGCAGGTCTAGCGGTCGCTCCTACGAGCAGTACTTC.

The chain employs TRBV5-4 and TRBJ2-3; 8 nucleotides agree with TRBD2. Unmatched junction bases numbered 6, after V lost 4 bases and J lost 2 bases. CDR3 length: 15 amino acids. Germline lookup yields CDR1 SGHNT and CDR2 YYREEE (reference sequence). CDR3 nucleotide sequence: TGTGCCAGCAGCCTTAGCGGGGAATACACAGATACGCAGTATTTT. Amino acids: CASSLSGEYTDTQYF.

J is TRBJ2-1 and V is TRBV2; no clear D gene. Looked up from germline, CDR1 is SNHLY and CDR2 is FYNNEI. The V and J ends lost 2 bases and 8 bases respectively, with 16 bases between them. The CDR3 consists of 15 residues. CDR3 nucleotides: TGTGCCAGCAGTGAAAGGAGCGTTATTCTCCATGAGCAGTTCTTC. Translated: CASSERSVILHEQFF.

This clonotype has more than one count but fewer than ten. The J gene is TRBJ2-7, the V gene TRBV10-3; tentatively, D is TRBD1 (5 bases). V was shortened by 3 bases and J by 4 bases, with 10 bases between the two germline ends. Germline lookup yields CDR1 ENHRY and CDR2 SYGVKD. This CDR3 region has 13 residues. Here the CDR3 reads CAISEGVSYEQYF. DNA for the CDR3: TGTGCCATCAGTGAAGGGGTCTCGTACGAGCAGTACTTC.

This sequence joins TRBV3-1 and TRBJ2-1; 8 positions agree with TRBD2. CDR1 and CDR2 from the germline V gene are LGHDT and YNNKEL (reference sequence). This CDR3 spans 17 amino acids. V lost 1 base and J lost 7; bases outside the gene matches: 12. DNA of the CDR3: TGTGCCAGCAGCCAAGGGGGGAGAGCGGGAGCCTGGAATGAGCAGTTCTTC. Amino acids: CASSQGGRAGAWNEQFF.

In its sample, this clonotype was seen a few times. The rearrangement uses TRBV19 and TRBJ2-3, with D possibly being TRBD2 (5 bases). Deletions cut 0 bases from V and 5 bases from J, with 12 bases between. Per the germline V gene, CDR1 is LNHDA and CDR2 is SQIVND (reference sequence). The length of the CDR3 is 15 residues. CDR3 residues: CASSIDGIRKDTQYF. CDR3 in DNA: TGTGCCAGTAGTATAGACGGGATTCGCAAAGATACGCAGTATTTT.

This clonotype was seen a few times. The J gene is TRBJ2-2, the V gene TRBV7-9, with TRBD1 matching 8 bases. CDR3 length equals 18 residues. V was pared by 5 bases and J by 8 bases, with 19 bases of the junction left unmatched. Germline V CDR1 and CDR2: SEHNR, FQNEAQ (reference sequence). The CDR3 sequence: CASSPASLGTGHAGELFF. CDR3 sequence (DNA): TGTGCCAGCAGCCCCGCCAGCCTGGGGACAGGTCATGCTGGGGAGCTGTTTTTT.

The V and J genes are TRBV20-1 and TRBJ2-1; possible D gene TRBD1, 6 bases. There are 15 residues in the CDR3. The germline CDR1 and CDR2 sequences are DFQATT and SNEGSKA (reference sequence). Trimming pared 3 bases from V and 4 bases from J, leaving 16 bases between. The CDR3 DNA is TGCAGTGCTAGGGCACAGGGCGAGGGATACAATGAGCAGTTCTTC. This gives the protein CSARAQGEGYNEQFF.

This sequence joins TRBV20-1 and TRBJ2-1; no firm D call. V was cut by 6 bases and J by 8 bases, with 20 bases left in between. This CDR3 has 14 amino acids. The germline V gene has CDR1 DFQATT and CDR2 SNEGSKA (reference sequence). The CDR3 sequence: CSATPGPGLYEQFF. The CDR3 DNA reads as TGCAGTGCCACGCCCGGGCCGGGTCTCTATGAGCAGTTCTTC.

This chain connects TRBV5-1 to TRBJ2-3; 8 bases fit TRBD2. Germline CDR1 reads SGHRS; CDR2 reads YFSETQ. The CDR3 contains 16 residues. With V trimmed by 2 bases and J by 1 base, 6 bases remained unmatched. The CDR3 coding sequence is TGCGCCAGCAGCTTACCCGGACTAGCAGGCACAGATACGCAGTATTTT. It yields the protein CASSLPGLAGTDTQYF.

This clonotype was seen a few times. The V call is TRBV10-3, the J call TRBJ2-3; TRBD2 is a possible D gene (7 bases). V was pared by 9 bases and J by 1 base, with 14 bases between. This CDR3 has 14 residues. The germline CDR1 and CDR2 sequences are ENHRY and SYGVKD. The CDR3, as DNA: TGTGCCATTGAACAGGGAGGGGGCACAGATACGCAGTATTTT. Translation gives CAIEQGGGTDTQYF.

CDR3 region: CASSSGVDIQYF. Written as DNA, the CDR3 is TGTGCCAGCAGCTCGGGGGTAGACATTCAGTACTTC. V gene TRBV7-9 combines with J gene TRBJ2-4, with D perhaps matching TRBD2 (6 bases). The CDR3 contains 12 residues. Trimming left V 4 bases short and J 8 bases short, with 9 bases between. Germline CDR1 reads SEHNR; CDR2 reads FQNEAQ (reference sequence).

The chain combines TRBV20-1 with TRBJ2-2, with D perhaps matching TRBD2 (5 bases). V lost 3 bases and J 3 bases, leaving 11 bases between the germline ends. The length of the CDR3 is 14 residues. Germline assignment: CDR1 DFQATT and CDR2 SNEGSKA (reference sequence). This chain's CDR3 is CSARAAGDTGELFF. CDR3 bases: TGCAGTGCTAGGGCCGCCGGGGACACCGGGGAGCTGTTTTTT.